These 28 T cell receptor beta chains were sequenced from one sample in a study of T cell responses to AZD1222 COVID-19 vaccine. Some clones are missing from TCRdb's copy, which holds only in-frame ones; the method was immunoSEQ multiplex PCR. The repertoire holds more than 95,000 clones, with 89% as singletons. The specimen comprised peripheral blood, sampled on day 0 of AZD1222 vaccination. The receptor set was obtained from an adult in good health.

DNA of the CDR3: TGTGCCAGCAGCGTAGGCCTACTGACAGGGGGCAGTGCTAACTATGGCTACACCTTC. Amino acid sequence: CASSVGLLTGGSANYGYTF. The J gene is TRBJ1-2, the V gene TRBV9; TRBD1 agrees at 10 bases. CDR1 and CDR2 from the germline V gene are SGDLS and YYNGEE. CDR3 size: 19 residues. V lost 0 bases, J lost 0 bases, and 11 bases stayed unmatched.

V usage is TRBV12-5 and J usage is TRBJ2-1, with a weak D call TRBD1 (6 bases). This CDR3 is 18 amino acids long. Trimming took 0 bases from V and 5 from J, leaving 20 bases between them. Germline assignment: CDR1 LGHNT and CDR2 FRNRAP. The CDR3 reads CASGLVRDTRNGNNEQFF. In DNA form, the CDR3 reads TGTGCTAGTGGTTTGGTCCGGGACACTAGGAACGGAAACAATGAGCAGTTCTTC.

J is TRBJ2-7 and V is TRBV28; D gene ambiguous. Germline CDR1 reads MDHEN; CDR2 reads SYDVKM. CDR3 length equals 12 residues. V lost 3 bases and J lost 0, with 3 bases in between. The CDR3 sequence: CASSLTSYEQYF. The CDR3 bases are TGTGCCAGCAGTTTGACCTCCTACGAGCAGTACTTC.

This clone has only one observation. The gene calls are TRBV20-1 and TRBJ2-1; 7 bases map to TRBD2. From germline, CDR1 is DFQATT and CDR2 SNEGSKA (reference sequence). CDR3 length: 16 amino acids. V gave up 6 bases and J gave up 2 bases; unmatched junction bases: 13. CDR3 DNA sequence: TGCAGTGCAAGTCGGGGCGGGAGCTACACCTACAATGAGCAGTTCTTC. This codes for CSASRGGSYTYNEQFF.

The gene calls are TRBV28 and TRBJ2-7, with D maybe TRBD1 (6 bases). Germline loops: CDR1 MDHEN, CDR2 SYDVKM. V was trimmed by 1 base and J by 6 bases, leaving 13 bases between them. The length of the CDR3 is 14 residues. CDR3 sequence (DNA): TGTGCCAGCAGTTTATCAGGGGTTTTAAGCGAGCAGTACTTC. Amino acid sequence: CASSLSGVLSEQYF.

The chain uses TRBV9 and TRBJ2-7; D tentatively reads TRBD1 or TRBD2 (5 bases each). CDR3 size: 15 residues. The V gene's germline CDR1 is SGDLS and CDR2 YYNGEE. Trimming cost V 4 bases and J 0 bases, with 14 bases left between them. The CDR3 DNA sequence: TGTGCCAGCAGCCGGGGCGGACCCCCCTCCTACGAGCAGTACTTC. Protein: CASSRGGPPSYEQYF.

V and J are TRBV19 and TRBJ1-4; D gene ambiguous. The CDR3 totals 13 residues. The V gene's germline CDR1 is LNHDA and CDR2 SQIVND (reference sequence). Trimming left V 4 bases short and J 4 bases short, with 7 bases between. The CDR3 sequence is CASSRTVNEKLFF. CDR3 DNA: TGTGCCAGTAGTAGAACGGTTAATGAAAAACTGTTTTTT.

The genes are TRBV2 and TRBJ1-1, with D maybe TRBD1 (5 bases). CDR3 size: 13 residues. CDR1 SNHLY and CDR2 FYNNEI come from the germline V gene. V was trimmed by 4 bases and J by 1 base, leaving 7 bases between them. Here the CDR3 DNA reads TGTGCCAGCAGTGTTAGGGGGAACACTGAAGCTTTCTTT. Translated: CASSVRGNTEAFF.

The J gene is TRBJ1-2, the V gene TRBV11-3, with D hard to call. Germline assignment: CDR1 SGHNT and CDR2 YENEEA. Trimming left V 8 bases short and J 0 bases short, with 13 bases between. The CDR3 is made up of 14 amino acids. The CDR3 loop reads CASGDAGTNYGYTF. The CDR3 DNA is TGTGCCAGCGGCGACGCGGGCACTAACTATGGCTACACCTTC.

The chain uses TRBV5-4 and TRBJ2-7; D remains ambiguous. The CDR3 runs 12 residues. With 2 bases removed from V and 3 bases from J, the gap between germline ends came to 6 bases. Germline assignment: CDR1 SGHNT and CDR2 YYREEE (reference sequence). CDR3 residues: CASSLMSYEQYF. The CDR3 DNA follows: TGTGCCAGCAGCTTAATGAGCTACGAGCAGTACTTC.

The V gene is TRBV18, the J gene TRBJ2-1; the D is unclear. The V gene's germline CDR1 is KGHSH and CDR2 LQKENI. V lost 0 bases and J lost 8, with 14 bases in between. This CDR3 contains 15 residues. In DNA form, the CDR3 reads TGTGCCAGCTCACCACCGAGTGGCATTCTGGATGAGCAGTTCTTC. This encodes CASSPPSGILDEQFF.

This sequence joins TRBV25-1 and TRBJ1-3; no firm D call. Germline CDR1 MGHDK, CDR2 SYGVNS. V was trimmed by 3 bases and J by 0 bases, leaving 15 bases between them. The CDR3 runs 17 residues. The CDR3 region has the DNA TGTGCCAGCAGTGATCCCTTGGCGGCGAGCTCTGGAAACACCATATATTTT. Translation gives CASSDPLAASSGNTIYF.

This clone was counted a few times. The V gene is TRBV19, the J gene TRBJ2-7, with 8 positions matching TRBD1. This CDR3 has 14 residues. The V and J ends lost 6 bases and 5 bases, in that order; junction bases with no gene match: 9. Germline V CDR1 and CDR2: LNHDA, SQIVND (reference sequence). CDR3 amino acids: CASSPGQASDEQYF. CDR3 DNA sequence: TGTGCCAGTAGCCCGGGACAGGCCAGCGACGAGCAGTACTTC. Using reference TRBV19 and TRBJ2-7 for the parts outside the CDR3, the full variable domain is DGGITQSPKYLFRKEGQNVTLSCEQNLNHDAMYWYRQDPGQGLRLIYYSQIVNDFQKGDIAEGYSVSREKKESFPLTVTSAQKNPTAFYLCASSPGQASDEQYFGPGTRLTVT.

The CDR3 spells CASSGGRASTDTQYF. In DNA, the CDR3 is TGTGCCAGCAGCGGCGGGAGGGCCTCCACAGATACGCAGTATTTT. J is TRBJ2-3 and V is TRBV11-3, with 9 positions matching TRBD2. CDR1 is SGHNT and CDR2 is YENEEA in the germline V gene. The CDR3 loop spans 15 amino acids. The J segment lost 2 bases and the V segment lost 5 bases, leaving 5 bases of the junction unmatched.

The chain has TRBV15 and TRBJ2-7, with 10 bases fitting TRBD2. The ends lost 1 base at V and 2 bases at J; junction bases unmatched: 5. CDR1 and CDR2 (germline): LNHNV, YYDKDF (reference sequence). The CDR3 spans 16 residues. The DNA of the CDR3 is TGTGCCACCAGCAGAGCCTGGACTAGCGGAACCTACGAGCAGTACTTC. Encoded protein: CATSRAWTSGTYEQYF.

The J gene is TRBJ1-1, the V gene TRBV30; possible D gene TRBD1, 5 bases. The V gene lost 0 bases and the J gene lost 6 bases, with 14 bases spanning the gap. The CDR3 contains 14 residues. The germline V gene encodes CDR1 GTSNPN and CDR2 SVGIG (reference sequence). DNA for the CDR3: TGTGCCTGGAGTGTACTTGGGGGTTCCGCTGAAGCTTTCTTT. Translated, it gives CAWSVLGGSAEAFF.

The chain is built from TRBV11-3 and TRBJ2-7, with D possibly being TRBD1 or TRBD2 (5 bases each). CDR3 length: 16 residues. V lost 1 base and J lost 3, with 16 bases in between. Germline CDR1 is SGHNT and CDR2 is YENEEA. The CDR3 is CASSLGGRDPNYEQYF. CDR3 coding DNA: TGTGCCAGCAGCTTAGGGGGCCGGGACCCCAACTACGAGCAGTACTTC.

The chain is built from TRBV27 and TRBJ2-6; D remains ambiguous. This CDR3 region has 14 residues. Trimming left V 3 bases short and J 0 bases short, with 3 bases between. Germline V gene lookup returns CDR1 MNHEY and CDR2 SMNVEV (reference sequence). This CDR3 is CASSFNSGANVLTF. CDR3 nucleotide sequence: TGTGCCAGCAGTTTCAACTCTGGGGCCAACGTCCTGACTTTC. The full variable domain, completed using reference TRBV27 and TRBJ2-6, is EAQVTQNPRYLITVTGKKLTVTCSQNMNHEYMSWYRQDPGLGLRQIYYSMNVEVTDKGDVPEGYKVSRKEKRNFPLILESPSPNQTSLYFCASSFNSGANVLTFGAGSRLTVL.

The CDR3 region has the DNA TGTGCCAGCAGTTTCTTCACTGGGGCCAACGTCCTGACTTTC. Amino acid sequence: CASSFFTGANVLTF. The chain employs TRBV6-5 and TRBJ2-6, with D uncertain. The V end was cut by 4 bases, the J end by 2 bases, with 6 bases between. Germline V gene sequence: CDR1 MNHEY, CDR2 SVGAGI. The length of the CDR3 is 14 residues.

This chain joins TRBV7-9 and TRBJ2-7, with D possibly matching TRBD1 (5 bases). V dropped 1 base and J dropped 4 bases, with 17 bases sitting between them. Germline-derived CDR1 and CDR2 are SEHNR and FQNEAQ (reference sequence). CDR3 size: 16 residues. The CDR3 coding sequence is TGTGCCAGCAGCTTAGGGCAGGGCCGCGTAATATACGAGCAGTACTTC. Residues: CASSLGQGRVIYEQYF.

This sequence joins TRBV3-1 (or the pseudogene TRBV3-2) and TRBJ2-7; TRBD2 aligns across 9 bases. With V trimmed by 3 bases and J by 5 bases, 2 bases remained unmatched. Germline lookup yields CDR1 LGHDT and CDR2 YNNKEL (reference sequence). This CDR3 region has 13 residues. The CDR3 DNA reads TGTGCCAGCAGCCACCAGCGGGAGGACGAGCAGTACTTC. Encoded protein: CASSHQREDEQYF.

The chain employs TRBV6-5 and TRBJ1-5; no firm D call. The V gene's germline CDR1 is MNHEY and CDR2 SVGAGI. The CDR3 is 13 amino acids. Trimming cost V 5 bases and J 11 bases, with 16 bases left between them. The DNA for the CDR3 is TGTGCCAGCAGTCCTACACCGATAAGAGCCCAGCATTTT. This codes for CASSPTPIRAQHF.

The chain employs TRBV19 and TRBJ2-1, with TRBD2 matching over 9 bases. Germline loops: CDR1 LNHDA, CDR2 SQIVND (reference sequence). The CDR3 is 14 amino acids. Germline trimming cut 7 bases from V and 5 bases from J; bases unmatched to any gene: 6. The DNA of the CDR3 is TGTGCCAGTAAAATCGGCGGGAGGGACAATGAGCAGTTCTTC. Protein: CASKIGGRDNEQFF.

The chain recombines TRBV6-5 with TRBJ2-1; TRBD2 aligns across 11 bases. The V gene's germline CDR1 is MNHEY and CDR2 SVGAGI. V was clipped by 6 bases and J by 6 bases; unmatched bases: 7. This CDR3 spans 15 amino acids. CDR3 sequence (DNA): TGTGCCAGCAGCCATAGCGGGAGGGTTCTCAATGAGCAGTTCTTC. Its protein product is CASSHSGRVLNEQFF.

The V gene is TRBV28, the J gene TRBJ2-3; TRBD2 is a possible D gene (6 bases). Germline V lookup: CDR1 MDHEN, CDR2 SYDVKM. The CDR3 contains 15 residues. The germline V and J ends were trimmed by 4 bases and 4 bases, with 15 bases remaining between them. The CDR3: CASSSPGAGADTQYF. The CDR3 DNA is TGTGCCAGCAGTTCCCCGGGAGCAGGCGCAGATACGCAGTATTTT.

This clone was seen just once. The chain has TRBV28 and TRBJ2-7, with D uncertain. The CDR3 is made up of 15 amino acids. Germline V gene lookup returns CDR1 MDHEN and CDR2 SYDVKM. V dropped 4 bases and J dropped 0 bases, with 13 bases sitting between them. CDR3 DNA sequence: TGTGCCAGCAGTTCCGGGCCCCTGGCCTCCTACGAGCAGTACTTC. This sequence encodes CASSSGPLASYEQYF.

This clone was counted between two and nine times. This chain connects TRBV12-5 to TRBJ2-1, with D possibly being TRBD1 (6 bases). Germline lookup yields CDR1 LGHNT and CDR2 FRNRAP. Trimming stripped 2 bases from V and 12 bases from J, with 20 bases between. The CDR3 is 15 residues long. The CDR3 sequence is CASGLPGTSMPGQFF. The DNA for the CDR3 is TGTGCTAGTGGTTTGCCCGGGACATCGATGCCGGGGCAGTTCTTC.

In DNA, the CDR3 is TGTGCCAGCAGCGTACAGTTGGTGAGTAGCGGGAGTCGGGATTTCGCCAATGAGCAGTTCTTC. It codes for CASSVQLVSSGSRDFANEQFF. The chain combines TRBV9 with TRBJ2-1; 9 nucleotides agree with TRBD2. V was pared by 1 base and J by 6 bases, with 23 bases of the junction left unmatched. This CDR3 has 21 residues. The germline CDR1 and CDR2 sequences are SGDLS and YYNGEE.